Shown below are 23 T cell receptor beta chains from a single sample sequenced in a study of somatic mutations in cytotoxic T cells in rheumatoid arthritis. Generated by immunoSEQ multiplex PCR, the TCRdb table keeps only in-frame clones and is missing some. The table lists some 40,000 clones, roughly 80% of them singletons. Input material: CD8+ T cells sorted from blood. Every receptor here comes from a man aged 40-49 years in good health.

The CDR3 coding sequence is TGTGCCAGCAGCTTAGAAGAGAACACTGAAGCTTTCTTT. Translation: CASSLEENTEAFF. The chain links TRBV7-6 to TRBJ1-1; D remains ambiguous. V was clipped by 1 base and J by 1 base, with 4 bases between them. The CDR3 has 13 residues. Germline V gene data show CDR1 as SGHVS and CDR2 as FNYEAQ.

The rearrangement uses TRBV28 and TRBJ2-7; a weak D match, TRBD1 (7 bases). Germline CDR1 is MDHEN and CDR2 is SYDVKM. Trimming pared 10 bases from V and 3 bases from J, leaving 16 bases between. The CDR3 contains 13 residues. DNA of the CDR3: TGTGCCACCCAGGGGGGATCCTACTACGAGCAGTACTTC. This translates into CATQGGSYYEQYF.

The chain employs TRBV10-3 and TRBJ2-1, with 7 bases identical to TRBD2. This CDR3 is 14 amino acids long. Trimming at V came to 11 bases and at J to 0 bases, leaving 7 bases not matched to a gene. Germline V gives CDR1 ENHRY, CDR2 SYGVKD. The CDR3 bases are TGTGCCGCCACACCGGGGGGCTCCTACAATGAGCAGTTCTTC. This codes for CAATPGGSYNEQFF.

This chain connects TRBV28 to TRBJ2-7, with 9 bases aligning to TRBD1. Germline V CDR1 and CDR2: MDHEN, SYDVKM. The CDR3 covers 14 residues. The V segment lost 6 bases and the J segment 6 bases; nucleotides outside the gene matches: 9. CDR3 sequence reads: CASSRDREGSEQYF. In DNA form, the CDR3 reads TGTGCCAGCAGCCGGGACAGGGAGGGATCCGAGCAGTACTTC. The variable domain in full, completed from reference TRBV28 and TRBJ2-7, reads DVKVTQSSRYLVKRTGEKVFLECVQDMDHENMFWYRQDPGLGLRLIYFSYDVKMKEKGDIPEGYSVSREKKERFSLILESASTNQTSMYLCASSRDREGSEQYFGPGTRLTVT.

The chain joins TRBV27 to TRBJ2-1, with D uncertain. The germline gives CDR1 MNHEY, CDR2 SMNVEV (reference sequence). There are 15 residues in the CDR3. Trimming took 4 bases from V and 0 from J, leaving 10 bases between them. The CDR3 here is CASSYHLSSYNEQFF. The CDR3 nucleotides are TGTGCCAGCAGTTACCACCTGAGCTCCTACAATGAGCAGTTCTTC.

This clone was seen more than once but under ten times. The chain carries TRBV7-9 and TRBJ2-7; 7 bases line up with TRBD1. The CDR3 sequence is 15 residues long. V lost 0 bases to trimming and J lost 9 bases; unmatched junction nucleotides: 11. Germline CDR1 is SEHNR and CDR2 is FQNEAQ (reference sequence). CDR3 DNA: TGTGCCAGCAGCTTAGCTGGACAGGTTCGGGTAGGGCAGTACTTC. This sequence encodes CASSLAGQVRVGQYF.

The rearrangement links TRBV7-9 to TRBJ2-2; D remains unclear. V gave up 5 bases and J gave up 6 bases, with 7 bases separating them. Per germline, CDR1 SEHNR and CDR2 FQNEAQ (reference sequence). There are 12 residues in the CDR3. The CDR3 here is CASSHRAGELFF. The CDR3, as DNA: TGTGCCAGCAGCCATAGAGCCGGGGAGCTGTTTTTT. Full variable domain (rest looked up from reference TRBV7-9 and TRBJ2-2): DTGVSQNPRHKITKRGQNVTFRCDPISEHNRLYWYRQTLGQGPEFLTYFQNEAQLEKSRLLSDRFSAERPKGSFSTLEIQRTEQGDSAMYLCASSHRAGELFFGEGSRLTVL.

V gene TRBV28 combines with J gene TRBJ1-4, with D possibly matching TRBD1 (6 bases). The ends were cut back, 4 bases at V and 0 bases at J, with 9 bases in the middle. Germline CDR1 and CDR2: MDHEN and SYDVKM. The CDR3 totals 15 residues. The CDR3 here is CASSSRTATNEKLFF. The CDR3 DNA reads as TGTGCCAGCAGTTCCAGGACAGCAACTAATGAAAAACTGTTTTTT.

As DNA, the CDR3 is TGTGCCAGCAGCGTAGGCGACAGCCTCCAAGAGACCCAGTACTTC. Its protein product is CASSVGDSLQETQYF. J is TRBJ2-5 and V is TRBV9; perhaps TRBD1 as D (5 bases). The CDR3 sequence is 15 residues long. Germline CDR1 SGDLS, CDR2 YYNGEE. Between the trimmed V and J ends, which lost 0 bases and 1 base, there was a span of 10 bases.

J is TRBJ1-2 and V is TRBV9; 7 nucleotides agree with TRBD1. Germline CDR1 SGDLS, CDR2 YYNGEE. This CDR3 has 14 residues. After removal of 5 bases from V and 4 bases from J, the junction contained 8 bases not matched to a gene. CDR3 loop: CASRRDSSSYGYTF. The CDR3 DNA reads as TGTGCCAGCAGACGGGACAGTTCCTCCTATGGCTACACCTTC.

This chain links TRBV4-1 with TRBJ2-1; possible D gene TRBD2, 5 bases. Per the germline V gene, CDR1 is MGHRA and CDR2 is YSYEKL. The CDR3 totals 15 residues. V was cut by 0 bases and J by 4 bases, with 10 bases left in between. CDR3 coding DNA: TGCGCCAGCAGCCAAGATGGACTTATATACAATGAGCAGTTCTTC. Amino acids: CASSQDGLIYNEQFF.

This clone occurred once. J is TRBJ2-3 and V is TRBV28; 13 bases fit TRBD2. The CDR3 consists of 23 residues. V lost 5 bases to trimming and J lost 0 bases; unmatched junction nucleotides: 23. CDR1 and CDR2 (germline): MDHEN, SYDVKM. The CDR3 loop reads CASSRGLVSGGLAGLGSTDTQYF. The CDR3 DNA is TGTGCCAGCAGTAGGGGACTGGTATCCGGGGGACTAGCGGGACTGGGGAGCACAGATACGCAGTATTTT.

The CDR3 spells CASLTSGSNQPQHF. The CDR3 region has the DNA TGTGCCAGCCTCACATCGGGGAGTAATCAGCCCCAGCATTTT. The chain carries TRBV28 and TRBJ1-5; D unresolved. The germline V gene encodes CDR1 MDHEN and CDR2 SYDVKM. Trimming removed 8 bases from V and 4 bases from J, with 15 bases in between. CDR3 size: 14 residues. Drawing the rest from reference TRBV28 and TRBJ1-5, the complete variable domain is DVKVTQSSRYLVKRTGEKVFLECVQDMDHENMFWYRQDPGLGLRLIYFSYDVKMKEKGDIPEGYSVSREKKERFSLILESASTNQTSMYLCASLTSGSNQPQHFGDGTRLSIL.

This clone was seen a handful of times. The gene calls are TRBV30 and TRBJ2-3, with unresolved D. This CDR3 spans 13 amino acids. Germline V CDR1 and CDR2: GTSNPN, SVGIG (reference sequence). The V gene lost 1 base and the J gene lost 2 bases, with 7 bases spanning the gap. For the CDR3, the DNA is TGTGCCTGGAGTGCCCTCTACACAGATACGCAGTATTTT. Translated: CAWSALYTDTQYF.

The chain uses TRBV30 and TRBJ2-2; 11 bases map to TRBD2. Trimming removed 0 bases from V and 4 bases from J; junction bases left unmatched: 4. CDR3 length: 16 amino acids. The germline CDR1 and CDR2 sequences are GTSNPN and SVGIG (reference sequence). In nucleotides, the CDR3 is TGTGCCTGGAGTGTACTAGCGGGAGCTCCCACCGGGGAGCTGTTTTTT. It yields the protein CAWSVLAGAPTGELFF.

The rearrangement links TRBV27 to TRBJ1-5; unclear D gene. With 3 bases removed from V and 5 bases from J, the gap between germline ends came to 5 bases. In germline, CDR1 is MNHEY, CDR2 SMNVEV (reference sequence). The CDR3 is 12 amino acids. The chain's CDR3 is CASSFQDQPQHF. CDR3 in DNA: TGTGCCAGCAGTTTCCAGGATCAGCCCCAGCATTTT.

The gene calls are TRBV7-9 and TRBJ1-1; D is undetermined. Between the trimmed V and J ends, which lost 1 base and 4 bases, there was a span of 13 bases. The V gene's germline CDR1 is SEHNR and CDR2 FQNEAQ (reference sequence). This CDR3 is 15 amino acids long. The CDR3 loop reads CASSLGDYLGTEAFF. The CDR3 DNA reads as TGTGCCAGCAGCTTAGGTGACTATCTGGGCACTGAAGCTTTCTTT.

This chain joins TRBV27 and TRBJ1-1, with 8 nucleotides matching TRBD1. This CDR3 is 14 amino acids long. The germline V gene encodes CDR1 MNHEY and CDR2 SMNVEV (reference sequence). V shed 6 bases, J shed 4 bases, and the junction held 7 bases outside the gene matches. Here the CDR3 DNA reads TGTGCCAGCAGCTTGACAGGGGCTCTCACTGAAGCTTTCTTT. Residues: CASSLTGALTEAFF.

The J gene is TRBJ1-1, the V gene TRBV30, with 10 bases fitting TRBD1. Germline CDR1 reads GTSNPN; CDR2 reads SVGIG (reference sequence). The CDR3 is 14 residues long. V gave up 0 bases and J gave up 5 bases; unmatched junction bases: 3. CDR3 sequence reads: CAWSVGTGDTEAFF. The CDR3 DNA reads TGTGCCTGGAGTGTAGGGACAGGGGATACTGAAGCTTTCTTT.

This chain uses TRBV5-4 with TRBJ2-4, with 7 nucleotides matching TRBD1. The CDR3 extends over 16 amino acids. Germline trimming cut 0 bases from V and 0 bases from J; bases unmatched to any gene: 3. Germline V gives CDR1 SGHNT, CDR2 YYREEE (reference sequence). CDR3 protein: CASSLGTGLAKNIQYF. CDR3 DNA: TGTGCCAGCAGCTTGGGGACAGGCCTAGCCAAAAACATTCAGTACTTC.

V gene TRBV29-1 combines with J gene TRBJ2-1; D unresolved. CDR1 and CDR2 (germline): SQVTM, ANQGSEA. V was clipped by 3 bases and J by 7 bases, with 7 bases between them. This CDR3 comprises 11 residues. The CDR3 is CSVDWGNEQFF. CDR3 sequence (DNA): TGCAGCGTTGACTGGGGAAATGAGCAGTTCTTC.

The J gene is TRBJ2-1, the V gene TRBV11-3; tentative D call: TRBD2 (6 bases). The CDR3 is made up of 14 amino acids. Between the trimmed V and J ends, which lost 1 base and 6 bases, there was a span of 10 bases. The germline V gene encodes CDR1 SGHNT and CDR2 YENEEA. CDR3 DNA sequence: TGTGCCAGCAGCTTAGCGGGACTCCCCAATGAGCAGTTCTTC. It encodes CASSLAGLPNEQFF.

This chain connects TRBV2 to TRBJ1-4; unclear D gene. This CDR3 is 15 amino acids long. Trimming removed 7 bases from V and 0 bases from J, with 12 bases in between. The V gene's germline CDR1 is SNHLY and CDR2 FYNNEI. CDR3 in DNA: TGTGCCAGCATTTCTGGCGGCTCAACTAATGAAAAACTGTTTTTT. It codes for CASISGGSTNEKLFF. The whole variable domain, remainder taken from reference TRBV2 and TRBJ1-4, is EPEVTQTPSHQVTQMGQEVILRCVPISNHLYFYWYRQILGQKVEFLVSFYNNEISEKSEIFDDQFSVERPDGSNFTLKIRSTKLEDSAMYFCASISGGSTNEKLFFGSGTQLSVL.